These T cell receptor beta chains were read from a single sample in a study of T cell responses to AZD1222 COVID-19 vaccine. Generated by immunoSEQ multiplex PCR, the TCRdb table keeps only in-frame clones and is missing some. The sample has under 170,000 clones, roughly 94% seen once. This specimen consisted of peripheral blood, obtained on day 0 of AZD1222 vaccination. These receptors came from an adult in good health. Each CDR3 is given with its conserved first and last residue.

j_call,v_call,cdr3_length,cdr3_aa
TRBJ2-1,TRBV7-3,15,CASRLGTSGNNEQFF
TRBJ1-1,TRBV18,14,CASSPISGNTEAFF
TRBJ1-4,TRBV6-5,13,CASRPRVVEKLFF
TRBJ2-3,TRBV7-2,15,CASSQLAGGTDTQYF
TRBJ2-1,TRBV2,15,CASEWGGPPYNEQFF
TRBJ2-5,TRBV27,13,CASSFRTQETQYF
TRBJ1-1,TRBV7-9,13,CASSLGGTGSAFF
TRBJ1-2,TRBV6-5,15,CASIQSMVSGYGYTF
TRBJ2-3,TRBV6-5,16,CASSYSWSLGTDTQYF
TRBJ2-1,TRBV29-1,13,CSGTGGTYNEQFF
TRBJ1-2,TRBV6-5,15,CASREGQGANYGYTF
TRBJ2-5,TRBV9,16,CASSRMRAGGGETQYF
TRBJ2-2,TRBV19,15,CASMRMDRDTGELFF
TRBJ2-3,TRBV5-1,16,CASSFGGLGGTDTQYF
TRBJ1-1,TRBV3-1/TRBV3-2,14,CASSQVTGYTEAFF
TRBJ2-3,TRBV3-1/TRBV3-2,16,CASSQLSGSGTDTQYF
TRBJ1-4,TRBV24-1,13,CATMRMKGQWSFF
TRBJ2-3,TRBV24-1,18,CATSDSTTTSGRTDTQYF
TRBJ1-6,TRBV7-9,17,CASSTTTASPYNSPLHF
TRBJ1-2,TRBV27,15,CASSSREGPNYGYTF
TRBJ2-2,TRBV19,13,CASMGQNTGELFF
TRBJ2-1,TRBV4-1,16,CATSTSGLAGGREQFF
TRBJ2-6,TRBV7-2,16,CASSPTVRLGANVLTF
TRBJ2-5,TRBV6-4,15,CASSSTSGSQETQYF
TRBJ2-3,TRBV3-1/TRBV3-2,17,CASSQGWRQSSTDTQYF
TRBJ2-6,TRBV6-1,18,CASSEVSVFGSGANVLTF
TRBJ1-2,TRBV3-1/TRBV3-2,13,CASSQTGRYGYTF
TRBJ1-5,TRBV28,12,CASSAGGQPQHF
TRBJ1-1,TRBV7-8,13,CASSLGTTTEAFF
TRBJ1-5,TRBV28,13,CASKRQGFQPQHF
TRBJ1-1,TRBV4-2,15,CASSQGQGEVTEAFF
TRBJ1-4,TRBV5-8,14,CASSSRTVSEKLFF
TRBJ2-5,TRBV7-8,16,CASSFLPTGPRETQYF
TRBJ1-3,TRBV4-1,15,CASSRSSGAGNTIYF
TRBJ1-2,TRBV6-1,14,CASSDMRTGHGYTF
TRBJ2-5,TRBV10-3,18,CAISPTDRLLPYQETQYF
TRBJ2-3,TRBV7-9,15,CASSPPRGGTDTQYF
TRBJ1-6,TRBV2,14,CATRPTGNNSPLHF
TRBJ1-1,TRBV6-5,13,CASSPAMNTEAFF
TRBJ1-3,TRBV9,18,CASSVNLLVGREGNTIYF